This is a list of T cell receptor beta chains from one sample in a study of T cell responses to AZD1222 COVID-19 vaccine. Assay: immunoSEQ multiplex PCR; the TCRdb copy retains only in-frame clones and omits some. The sample has tens of thousands of clones; about three quarters are singletons. Material: peripheral blood, obtained on day 0 of AZD1222 vaccination. The receptor source for this set is an adult in good health. Both conserved end residues are part of each CDR3. D genes are given only for firm matches. The size entry is marked missing in some rows and otherwise reads once, few, many or a size class.

d_call: NA; j_call: TRBJ1-4; clone_size: NA; v_call: TRBV14; cdr3_aa: CASSQGFKEKLFF; cdr3_nt: TGTGCCAGCAGCCAAGGTTTTAAAGAAAAACTGTTTTTT
d_call: NA; j_call: TRBJ2-2; clone_size: NA; v_call: TRBV11-2; cdr3_aa: CASSLGGGTGELFF; cdr3_nt: TGTGCCAGCAGCTTGGGTGGGGGGACCGGGGAGCTGTTTTTT
d_call: NA; j_call: TRBJ2-2; clone_size: NA; v_call: TRBV9; cdr3_aa: CASSERIGSPANTGELFF; cdr3_nt: TGTGCCAGCAGCGAAAGGATTGGCAGCCCTGCGAACACCGGGGAGCTGTTTTTT
d_call: NA; j_call: TRBJ1-2; clone_size: NA; v_call: TRBV6-5; cdr3_aa: CASSYQIRYGYTF; cdr3_nt: TGTGCCAGCAGTTACCAGATCCGCTATGGCTACACCTTC
d_call: NA; j_call: TRBJ2-5; clone_size: NA; v_call: TRBV4-1; cdr3_aa: CASSQVGSGSQETQYF; cdr3_nt: TGCGCCAGCAGCCAAGTCGGGAGCGGCTCCCAAGAGACCCAGTACTTC
d_call: NA; j_call: TRBJ2-3; clone_size: NA; v_call: TRBV5-4; cdr3_aa: CASSRRLGGGGTDTQYF; cdr3_nt: TGTGCCAGCAGCCGACGGTTGGGGGGGGGCGGCACAGATACGCAGTATTTT
d_call: TRBD2; j_call: TRBJ2-3; clone_size: NA; v_call: TRBV28; cdr3_aa: CASTGLAGGSSTDTQYF; cdr3_nt: TGTGCCAGCACCGGACTAGCGGGGGGCTCTAGCACAGATACGCAGTATTTT
d_call: NA; j_call: TRBJ1-5; clone_size: NA; v_call: TRBV5-1; cdr3_aa: CASSLGSGLDQPQHF; cdr3_nt: TGCGCCAGCAGCTTGGGTTCGGGCTTAGATCAGCCCCAGCATTTT
d_call: NA; j_call: TRBJ2-5; clone_size: NA; v_call: TRBV7-9; cdr3_aa: CASSLGAVTETQYF; cdr3_nt: TGTGCCAGCAGCTTGGGGGCCGTTACAGAGACCCAGTACTTC
d_call: TRBD2; j_call: TRBJ2-5; clone_size: NA; v_call: TRBV18; cdr3_aa: CASSRSSGQETQYF; cdr3_nt: TGTGCCAGCTCTCGTTCTAGCGGGCAAGAGACCCAGTACTTC
d_call: TRBD1; j_call: TRBJ2-3; clone_size: once; v_call: TRBV2; cdr3_aa: CASRAGTATDTQYF; cdr3_nt: TGTGCCAGCAGGGCAGGGACAGCTACAGATACGCAGTATTTT
d_call: NA; j_call: TRBJ2-7; clone_size: NA; v_call: TRBV10-3; cdr3_aa: CATGRESYEQYF; cdr3_nt: TGTGCCACCGGCCGGGAATCCTACGAGCAGTACTTC